This T cell receptor (beta chain) came from a study of T-cell memory formation after mild COVID-19. Germline loops: CDR1 MGHRA, CDR2 YSYEKL. Trimming stripped 0 bases from V and 1 base from J, with 13 bases between. This CDR3 is 16 amino acids long. TCRdb ran MiXCR on the 5' RACE reads and lists one entry per CDR3 protein. The sample holds under 450,000 distinct CDR3 sequences, around a quarter seen once. The clonotype originates from an adult woman who had mild COVID-19 (a few samples of this study predate the infection). Cell type and time point are not known. The sequenced sample consisted of PBMCs or a T cell subset sorted from them (not recorded which). This sequence joins TRBV4-1 and TRBJ2-7; D gene uncertain. CDR3 in DNA: TGCGCCAGCAGCCAAGAGAATCGCCCGAGGTCCTACGAGCAGTACTTC. The encoded protein is CASSQENRPRSYEQYF.